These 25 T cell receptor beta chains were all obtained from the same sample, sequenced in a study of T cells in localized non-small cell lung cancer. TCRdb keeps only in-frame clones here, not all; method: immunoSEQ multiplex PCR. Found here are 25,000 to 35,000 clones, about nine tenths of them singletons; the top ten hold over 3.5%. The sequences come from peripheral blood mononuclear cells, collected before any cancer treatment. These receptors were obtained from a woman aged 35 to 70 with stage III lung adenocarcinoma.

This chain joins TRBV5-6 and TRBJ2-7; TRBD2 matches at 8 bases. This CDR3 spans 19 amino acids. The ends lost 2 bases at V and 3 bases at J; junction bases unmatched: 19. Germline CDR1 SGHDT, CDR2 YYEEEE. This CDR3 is CASSFLTSARRRARYEQYF. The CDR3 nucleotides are TGTGCCAGCAGCTTCCTGACTAGCGCGAGGAGGAGGGCCCGCTACGAGCAGTACTTC.

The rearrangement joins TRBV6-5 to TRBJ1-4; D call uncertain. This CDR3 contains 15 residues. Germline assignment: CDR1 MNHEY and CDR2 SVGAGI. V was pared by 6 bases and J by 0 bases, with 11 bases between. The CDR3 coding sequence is TGTGCCAGCAGATCTCAGCTCGCAACTAATGAAAAACTGTTTTTT. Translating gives CASRSQLATNEKLFF.

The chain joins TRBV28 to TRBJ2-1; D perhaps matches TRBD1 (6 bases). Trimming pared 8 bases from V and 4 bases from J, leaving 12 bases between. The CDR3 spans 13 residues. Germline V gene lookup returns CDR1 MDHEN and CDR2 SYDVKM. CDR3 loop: CASSDSVYNEQFF. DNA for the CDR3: TGTGCCAGCTCGGACAGCGTTTACAATGAGCAGTTCTTC.

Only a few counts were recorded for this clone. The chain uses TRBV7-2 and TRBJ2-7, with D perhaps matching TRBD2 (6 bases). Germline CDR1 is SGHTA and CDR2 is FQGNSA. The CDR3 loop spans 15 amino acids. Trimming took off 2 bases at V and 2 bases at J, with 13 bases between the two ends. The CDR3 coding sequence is TGTGCCAGCAGCTTAAGAGGAACGGGAGCCTACGAGCAGTACTTC. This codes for CASSLRGTGAYEQYF.

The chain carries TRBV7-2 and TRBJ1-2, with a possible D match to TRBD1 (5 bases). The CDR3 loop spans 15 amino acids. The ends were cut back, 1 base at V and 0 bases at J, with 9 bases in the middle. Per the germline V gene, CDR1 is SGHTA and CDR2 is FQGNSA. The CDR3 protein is CASSLGQRANYGYTF. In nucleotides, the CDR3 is TGTGCCAGCAGCTTAGGACAGCGGGCTAACTATGGCTACACCTTC.

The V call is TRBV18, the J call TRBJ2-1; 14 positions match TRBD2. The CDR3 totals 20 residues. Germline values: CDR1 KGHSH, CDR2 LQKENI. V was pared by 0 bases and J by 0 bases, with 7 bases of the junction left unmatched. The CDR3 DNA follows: TGTGCCAGCTCACCACCGGGACTAGCGGGAGTGGCGGGCTCCTACAATGAGCAGTTCTTC. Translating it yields CASSPPGLAGVAGSYNEQFF.

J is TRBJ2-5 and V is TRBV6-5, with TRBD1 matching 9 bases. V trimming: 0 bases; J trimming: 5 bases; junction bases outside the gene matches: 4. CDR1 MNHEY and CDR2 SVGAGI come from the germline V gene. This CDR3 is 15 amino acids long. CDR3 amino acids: CASSYSGQGPETQYF. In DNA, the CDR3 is TGTGCCAGCAGTTACTCGGGACAGGGACCGGAGACCCAGTACTTC.

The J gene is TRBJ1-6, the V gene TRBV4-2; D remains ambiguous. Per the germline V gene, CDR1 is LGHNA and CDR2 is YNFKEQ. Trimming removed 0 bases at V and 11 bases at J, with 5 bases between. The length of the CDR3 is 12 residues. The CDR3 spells CASSQDRTPLHF. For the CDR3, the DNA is TGTGCCAGCAGCCAAGATCGGACACCCCTCCACTTT.

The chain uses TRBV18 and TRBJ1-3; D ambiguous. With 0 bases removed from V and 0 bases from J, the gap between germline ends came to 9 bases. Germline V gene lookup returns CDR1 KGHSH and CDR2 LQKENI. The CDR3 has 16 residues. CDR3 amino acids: CASSPPQAISGNTIYF. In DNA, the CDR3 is TGTGCCAGCTCACCACCGCAAGCTATCTCTGGAAACACCATATATTTT.

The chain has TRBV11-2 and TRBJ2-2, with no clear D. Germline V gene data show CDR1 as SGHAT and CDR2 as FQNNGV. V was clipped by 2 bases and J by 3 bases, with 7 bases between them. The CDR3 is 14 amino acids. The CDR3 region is CASSLSADTGELFF. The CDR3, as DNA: TGTGCCAGCAGCTTAAGTGCGGACACCGGGGAGCTGTTTTTT.

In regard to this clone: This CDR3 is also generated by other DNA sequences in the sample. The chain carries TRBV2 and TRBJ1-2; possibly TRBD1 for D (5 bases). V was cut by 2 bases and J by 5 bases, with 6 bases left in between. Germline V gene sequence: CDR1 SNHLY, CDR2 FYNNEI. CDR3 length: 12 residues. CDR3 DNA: TGTGCCAGCAGTGAACGGGGGTATGGCTACACCTTC. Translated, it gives CASSERGYGYTF.

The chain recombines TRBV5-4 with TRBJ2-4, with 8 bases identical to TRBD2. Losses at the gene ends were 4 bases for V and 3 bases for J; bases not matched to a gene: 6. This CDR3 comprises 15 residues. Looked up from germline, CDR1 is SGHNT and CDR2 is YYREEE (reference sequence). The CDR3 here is CASSQSGGIKNIQYF. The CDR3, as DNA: TGTGCCAGCAGCCAAAGCGGGGGAATCAAAAACATTCAGTACTTC.

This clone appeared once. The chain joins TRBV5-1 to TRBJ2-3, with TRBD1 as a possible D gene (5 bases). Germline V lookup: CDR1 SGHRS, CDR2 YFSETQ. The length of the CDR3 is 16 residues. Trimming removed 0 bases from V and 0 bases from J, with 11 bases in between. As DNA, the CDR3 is TGCGCCAGCAGCTTGGAGACAGTTTATAGCACAGATACGCAGTATTTT. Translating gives CASSLETVYSTDTQYF. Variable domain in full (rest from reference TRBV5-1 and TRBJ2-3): KAGVTQTPRYLIKTRGQQVTLSCSPISGHRSVSWYQQTPGQGLQFLFEYFSETQRNKGNFPGRFSGRQFSNSRSEMNVSTLELGDSALYLCASSLETVYSTDTQYFGPGTRLTVL.

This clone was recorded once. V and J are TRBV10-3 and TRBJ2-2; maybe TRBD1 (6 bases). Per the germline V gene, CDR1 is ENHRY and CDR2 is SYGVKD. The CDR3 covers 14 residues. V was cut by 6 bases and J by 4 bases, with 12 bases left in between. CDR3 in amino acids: CAIRTGGGTGELFF. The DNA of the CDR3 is TGTGCCATCAGGACAGGAGGCGGCACCGGGGAGCTGTTTTTT.

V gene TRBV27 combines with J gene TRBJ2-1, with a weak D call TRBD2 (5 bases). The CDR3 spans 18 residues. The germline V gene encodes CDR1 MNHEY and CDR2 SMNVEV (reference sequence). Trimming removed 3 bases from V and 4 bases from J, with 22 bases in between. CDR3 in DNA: TGTGCCAGCAGTTTGCGAGGGTCCACCGTTGGCATTTACAATGAGCAGTTCTTC. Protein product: CASSLRGSTVGIYNEQFF.

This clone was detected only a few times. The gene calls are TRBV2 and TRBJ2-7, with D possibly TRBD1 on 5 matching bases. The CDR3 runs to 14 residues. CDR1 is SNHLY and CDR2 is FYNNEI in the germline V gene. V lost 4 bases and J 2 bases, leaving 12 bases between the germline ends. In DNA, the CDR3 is TGTGCCAGCAGTGTTAATCCAGGGACCTACGAGCAGTACTTC. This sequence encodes CASSVNPGTYEQYF.

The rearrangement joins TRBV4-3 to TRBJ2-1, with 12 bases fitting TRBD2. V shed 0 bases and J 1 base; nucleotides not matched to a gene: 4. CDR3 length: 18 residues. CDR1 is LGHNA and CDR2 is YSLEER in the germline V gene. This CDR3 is CASSQDGTSGWSYNEQFF. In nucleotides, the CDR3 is TGCGCCAGCAGCCAAGATGGGACTAGCGGGTGGTCCTACAATGAGCAGTTCTTC.

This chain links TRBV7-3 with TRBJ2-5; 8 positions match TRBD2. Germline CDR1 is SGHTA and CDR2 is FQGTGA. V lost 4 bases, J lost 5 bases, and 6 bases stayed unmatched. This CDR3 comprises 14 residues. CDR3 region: CASSSSGTRETQYF. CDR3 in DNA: TGTGCCAGCAGCTCCTCCGGGACTAGGGAGACCCAGTACTTC. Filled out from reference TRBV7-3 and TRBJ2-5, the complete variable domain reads GAGVSQTPSNKVTEKGKYVELRCDPISGHTALYWYRQSLGQGPEFLIYFQGTGAADDSGLPNDRFFAVRPEGSVSTLKIQRTERGDSAVYLCASSSSGTRETQYFGPGTRLLVL.

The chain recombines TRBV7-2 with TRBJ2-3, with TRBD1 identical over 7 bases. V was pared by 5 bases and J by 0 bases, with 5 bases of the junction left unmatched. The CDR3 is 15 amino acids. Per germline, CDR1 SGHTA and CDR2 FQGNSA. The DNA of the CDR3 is TGTGCCAGCAGCCATGAGGGGGCTAGCACAGATACGCAGTATTTT. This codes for CASSHEGASTDTQYF.

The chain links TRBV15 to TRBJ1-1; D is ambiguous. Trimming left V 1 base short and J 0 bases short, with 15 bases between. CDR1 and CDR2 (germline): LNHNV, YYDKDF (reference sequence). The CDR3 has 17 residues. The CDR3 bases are TGTGCCACCAGCAGAGGTGGTATGAGGTCGATGAACACTGAAGCTTTCTTT. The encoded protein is CATSRGGMRSMNTEAFF.

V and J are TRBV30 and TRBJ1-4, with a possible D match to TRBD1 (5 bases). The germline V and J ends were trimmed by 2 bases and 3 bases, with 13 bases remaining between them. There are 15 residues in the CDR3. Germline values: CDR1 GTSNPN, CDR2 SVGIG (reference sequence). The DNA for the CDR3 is TGTGCCTGGAGTCCCCCGTGGGGCCCTAATGAAAAACTGTTTTTT. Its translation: CAWSPPWGPNEKLFF.

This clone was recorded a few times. The CDR3 is CASRLQAGGPGTQYF. The CDR3 region has the DNA TGTGCCAGCAGACTACAAGCGGGAGGACCGGGGACCCAGTACTTC. The genes are TRBV6-1 and TRBJ2-5; 9 nucleotides match TRBD2. This CDR3 has 15 amino acids. CDR1 and CDR2 from the germline V gene are MNHNS and SASEGT. V lost 6 bases to trimming and J lost 7 bases; unmatched junction nucleotides: 12.

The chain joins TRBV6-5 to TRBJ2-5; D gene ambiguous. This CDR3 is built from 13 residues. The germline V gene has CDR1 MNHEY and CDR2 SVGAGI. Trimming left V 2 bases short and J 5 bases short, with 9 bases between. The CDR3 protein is CASSYPGSETQYF. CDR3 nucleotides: TGTGCCAGCAGTTACCCGGGTTCTGAGACCCAGTACTTC.

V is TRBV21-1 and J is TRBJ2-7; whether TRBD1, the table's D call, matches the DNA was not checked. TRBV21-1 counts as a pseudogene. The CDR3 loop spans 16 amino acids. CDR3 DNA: TGTGCCAGCAGCAAAGTAGAGGGGACAGGGTCCTACGAGCAGTACTTC. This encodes CASSKVEGTGSYEQYF.

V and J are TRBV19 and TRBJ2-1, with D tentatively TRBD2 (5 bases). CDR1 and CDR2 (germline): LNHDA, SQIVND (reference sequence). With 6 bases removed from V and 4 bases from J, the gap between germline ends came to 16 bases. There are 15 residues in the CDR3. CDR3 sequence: CASRAQGGSYNEQFF. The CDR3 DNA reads TGTGCCAGTAGGGCCCAAGGTGGGAGTTACAATGAGCAGTTCTTC.